This T cell receptor beta chain was profiled in a study of T cells in Graves' hyperthyroidism and ophthalmopathy. RNA transcripts yielded amplified TCR beta CDR3 regions. HTBI primers drove first-round RT-PCR of the TCR CDR3. One entry per CDR3 protein results from TCRdb running MiXCR on the multiplex PCR reads. The data contain fewer than 650,000 distinct CDR3 sequences, approximately 14% of them seen just once; the ten biggest clones take up 4% to 5.5%. Trimming cost V 8 bases and J 5 bases; bases outside gene matches: 12. This CDR3 spans 16 amino acids. The germline V gene encodes CDR1 SNHLY and CDR2 FYNNEI. This clonotype was seen many times.

Input material: blood. The genes are TRBV2 and TRBJ2-2; 9 bases map to TRBD1. The clonotype comes from a woman aged 40 to 50 with Graves' ophthalmopathy. CDR3: CASSEAGTGRTGELFF. The CDR3 nucleotides read TGTGCCAGCTCCGAAGCCGGGACAGGGCGGACCGGGGAGCTGTTTTTT.